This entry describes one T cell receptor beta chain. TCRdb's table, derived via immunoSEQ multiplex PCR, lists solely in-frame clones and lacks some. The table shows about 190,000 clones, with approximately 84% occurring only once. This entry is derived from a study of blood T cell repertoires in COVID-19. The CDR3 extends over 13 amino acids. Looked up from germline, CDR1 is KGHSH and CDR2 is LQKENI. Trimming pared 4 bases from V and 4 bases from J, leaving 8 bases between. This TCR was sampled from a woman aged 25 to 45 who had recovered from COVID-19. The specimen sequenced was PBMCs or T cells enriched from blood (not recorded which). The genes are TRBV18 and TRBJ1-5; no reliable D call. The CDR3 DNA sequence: TGTGCCAGCTCACTCGACATAAATCAGCCCCAGCATTTT. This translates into CASSLDINQPQHF. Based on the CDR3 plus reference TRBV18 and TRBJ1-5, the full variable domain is NAGVMQNPRHLVRRRGQEARLRCSPMKGHSHVYWYRQLPEEGLKFMVYLQKENIIDESGMPKERFSAEFPKEGPSILRIQQVVRGDSAAYFCASSLDINQPQHFGDGTRLSIL.